This T cell receptor beta chain is drawn from a study of human T cells and chemical hapten exposure. Study background: For sensitization, 2% DPC was applied to a roughly 2 cm by roughly 2 cm patch of upper inner arm skin. Whole-study findings and limits: Expanded TCRs formed significantly more large CDR3 similarity clusters than controls. Given that the donors had alopecia, their immune response may differ from that seen in healthy people.

This clonotype was recorded many times. The antigen remains unidentified. The time point here: patch test 3, about 24 weeks after DPC sensitization. Treatment noted: therapeutic diphenylcyclopropenone sensitization with weekly scalp DPC. Library construction involved attaching unique molecular identifiers to individual cDNA molecules, which allowed quantitative, reproducible TCR counting. TCRdb called the RACE reads again in MiXCR, with one record for every CDR3 protein. The sample carries about 200,000 distinct CDR3 sequences, about 25% recorded once. The sample consisted of whole blood, taken in connection with sensitization to the hapten diphenylcyclopropenone (DPC). The sequence was obtained from a woman aged 40 to 49 with alopecia areata. Some clones in this sample may be carry-over from other donors' samples.

CDR3 in amino acids: CASSMSGEPYNEQFF. CDR3 coding DNA: TGTGCCAGTAGTATGTCTGGAGAACCCTACAATGAGCAGTTCTTC. This chain joins TRBV19 and TRBJ2-1; D is undetermined. Germline CDR1 is LNHDA and CDR2 is SQIVND (reference sequence). Trimming shortened V by 3 bases and J by 2 bases, and 11 bases separated the two germline ends. This CDR3 is built from 15 residues. Variable domain in full (rest from reference TRBV19 and TRBJ2-1): DGGITQSPKYLFRKEGQNVTLSCEQNLNHDAMYWYRQDPGQGLRLIYYSQIVNDFQKGDIAEGYSVSREKKESFPLTVTSAQKNPTAFYLCASSMSGEPYNEQFFGPGTRLTVL.